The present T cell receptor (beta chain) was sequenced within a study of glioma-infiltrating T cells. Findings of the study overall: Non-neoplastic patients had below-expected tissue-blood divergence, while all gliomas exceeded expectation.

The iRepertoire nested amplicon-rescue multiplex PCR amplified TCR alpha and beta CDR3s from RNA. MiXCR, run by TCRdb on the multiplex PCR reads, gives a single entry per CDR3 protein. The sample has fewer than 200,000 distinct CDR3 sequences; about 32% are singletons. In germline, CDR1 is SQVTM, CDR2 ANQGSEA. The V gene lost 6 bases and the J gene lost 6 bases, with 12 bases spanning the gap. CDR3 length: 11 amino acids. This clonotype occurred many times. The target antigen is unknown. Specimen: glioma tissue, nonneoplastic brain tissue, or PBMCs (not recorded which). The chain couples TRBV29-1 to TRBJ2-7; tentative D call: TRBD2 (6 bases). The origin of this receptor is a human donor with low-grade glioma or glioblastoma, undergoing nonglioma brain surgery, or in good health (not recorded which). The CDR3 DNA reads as TGCAGCGTATCAACCGGGGGCGAGCAGTACTTC. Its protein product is CSVSTGGEQYF.